The T cell receptor (beta chain) under discussion was sequenced for a study of shared clonotypes between healthy human individuals. Whole-study results and caveats: Deeper or shallower sequencing was expected to change how clonotypes are shared among donors. Across four donors, naive CD4 shared 5% to 6.5%, naive CD8 under 4%, memory CD4 2.3%, memory CD8 0.4%.

This table comes from immunoSEQ multiplex PCR, and its TCRdb copy is limited to in-frame clones, with some not included. The table records 2 million to 2.5 million clones, about 90% of them present only once. This clone has just a few counts. The antigen is not known. The healthy adult donors were HIV-negative and reported no recent acute infections or vaccinations. The CDR3 has 13 amino acids. CDR1 is ENHRY, CDR2 SYGVKD, per germline. V was clipped by 7 bases and J by 1 base, with 10 bases between them. This rearrangement joins TRBV10-3 to TRBJ1-1, with D possibly TRBD1 on 5 matching bases. The TCR comes from a man aged 18 to 30 in good health. Some clones in this sample may be carry-over from other donors' samples. The sequenced sample consisted of naive CD4+ T cells from PBMCs. Subset described: CD45RA+ positively selected. Here the CDR3 reads CAITGTANTEAFF. In nucleotides, the CDR3 is TGTGCCATCACCGGGACGGCGAACACTGAAGCTTTCTTT.